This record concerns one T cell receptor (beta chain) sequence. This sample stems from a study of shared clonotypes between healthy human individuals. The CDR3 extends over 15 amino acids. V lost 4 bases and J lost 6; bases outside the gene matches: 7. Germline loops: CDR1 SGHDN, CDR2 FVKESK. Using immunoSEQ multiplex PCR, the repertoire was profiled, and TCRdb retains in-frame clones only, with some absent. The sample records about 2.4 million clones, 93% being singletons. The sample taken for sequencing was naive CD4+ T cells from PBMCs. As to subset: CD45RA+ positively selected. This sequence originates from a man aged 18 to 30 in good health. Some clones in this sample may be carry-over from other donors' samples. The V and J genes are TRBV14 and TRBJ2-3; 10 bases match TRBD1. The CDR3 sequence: CASSRRTGGADTQYF. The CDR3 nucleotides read TGTGCCAGCAGCCGTAGGACAGGGGGGGCGGATACGCAGTATTTT.